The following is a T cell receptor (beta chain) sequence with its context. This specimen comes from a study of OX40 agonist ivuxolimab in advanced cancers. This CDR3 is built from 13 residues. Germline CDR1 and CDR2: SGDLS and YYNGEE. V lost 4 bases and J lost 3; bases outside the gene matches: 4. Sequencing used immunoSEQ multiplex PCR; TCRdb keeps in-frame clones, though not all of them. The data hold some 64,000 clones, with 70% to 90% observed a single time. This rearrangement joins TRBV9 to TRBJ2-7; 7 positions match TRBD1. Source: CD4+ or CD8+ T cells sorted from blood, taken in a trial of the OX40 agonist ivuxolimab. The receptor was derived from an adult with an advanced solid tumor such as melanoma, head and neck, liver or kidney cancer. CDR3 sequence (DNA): TGTGCCAGCAGCACCTGGGACAGCTACGAGCAGTACTTC. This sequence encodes CASSTWDSYEQYF.